Listed here are 32 T cell receptor beta chains from one sample, sequenced in a study of blood T cell repertoires in COVID-19. Method: immunoSEQ multiplex PCR; TCRdb's copy keeps in-frame clones and lacks some. The profile shows roughly 75,000 clones, around 89% of them singletons. Sequences were obtained from peripheral blood. The receptor source for this set is a man in his 60s with acute or convalescent COVID-19.

This clone was detected only once. The CDR3 nucleotides are TGTGCCAGCAGCCAAGATCCGACTAGCGGGAGCTCAGATACGCAGTATTTT. Protein product: CASSQDPTSGSSDTQYF. V is TRBV4-2 and J is TRBJ2-3; 12 nucleotides align to TRBD2. V shed 0 bases and J 4 bases; nucleotides not matched to a gene: 5. The CDR3 is 17 residues long. The germline V gene has CDR1 LGHNA and CDR2 YNFKEQ.

This rearrangement joins TRBV5-1 to TRBJ1-1, with TRBD1 matching 10 bases. This CDR3 comprises 18 residues. The ends lost 0 bases at V and 0 bases at J; junction bases unmatched: 8. Germline assignment: CDR1 SGHRS and CDR2 YFSETQ. The CDR3 reads CASSLAPGQGTMNTEAFF. CDR3 coding DNA: TGCGCCAGCAGCTTGGCTCCGGGACAGGGGACTATGAACACTGAAGCTTTCTTT.

The J gene is TRBJ2-5, the V gene TRBV5-1; 14 bases are a match to TRBD2. Germline-derived CDR1 and CDR2 are SGHRS and YFSETQ. The CDR3 has 16 amino acids. Trimming took 3 bases from V and 6 from J; bases not matched to a gene: 7. The CDR3 protein is CASSSGTSGSLKTQYF. The CDR3 nucleotides are TGCGCCAGCAGCTCGGGGACTAGCGGGAGCTTGAAGACCCAGTACTTC.

The chain combines TRBV3-1 (or the pseudogene TRBV3-2) with TRBJ1-2; 9 bases line up with TRBD1. The CDR3 runs to 14 residues. The J segment lost 4 bases and the V segment lost 3 bases, leaving 3 bases of the junction unmatched. CDR1 and CDR2 (germline): LGHDT, YNNKEL (reference sequence). The CDR3 region has the DNA TGTGCCAGCAGCCAGGGACAGGGTATCTATGGCTACACCTTC. Protein: CASSQGQGIYGYTF.

The rearrangement links TRBV11-2 to TRBJ2-6; no definite D call. The germline gives CDR1 SGHAT, CDR2 FQNNGV. V was cut by 3 bases and J by 3 bases, with 3 bases left in between. The CDR3 has 13 residues. CDR3 bases: TGTGCCAGCAGCTTCTTTGGGGCCAACGTCCTGACTTTC. Residues: CASSFFGANVLTF.

V and J are TRBV9 and TRBJ1-1, with TRBD1 as a possible D gene (6 bases). The V end lost 0 bases, the J end lost 4 bases, and 10 bases lay between the germline ends. In germline, CDR1 is SGDLS, CDR2 YYNGEE. The CDR3 contains 14 residues. CDR3 sequence: CASSVGQVLTEAFF. The CDR3, as DNA: TGTGCCAGCAGCGTAGGACAGGTTCTCACTGAAGCTTTCTTT.

Only a few counts were recorded for this clone. DNA for the CDR3: TGTGCCAGCAGCTGGACTTCTAGCACAGATACGCAGTATTTT. It yields the protein CASSWTSSTDTQYF. This chain links TRBV7-3 with TRBJ2-3, with D perhaps matching TRBD2 (5 bases). Germline V CDR1 and CDR2: SGHTA, FQGTGA. V lost 4 bases, J lost 0 bases, and 8 bases lay in between. The CDR3 totals 14 residues.

The chain recombines TRBV29-1 with TRBJ1-1, with D hard to call. The CDR3 is 10 residues long. V dropped 7 bases and J dropped 4 bases, with 7 bases sitting between them. Germline-derived CDR1 and CDR2 are SQVTM and ANQGSEA. The CDR3 DNA follows: TGCAGCGCCGGAGGCACTGAAGCTTTCTTT. This encodes CSAGGTEAFF. Full variable domain (outside the CDR3, taken from reference TRBV29-1 and TRBJ1-1): SAVISQKPSRDICQRGTSLTIQCQVDSQVTMMFWYRQQPGQSLTLIATANQGSEATYESGFVIDKFPISRPNLTFSTLTVSNMSPEDSSIYLCSAGGTEAFFGQGTRLTVV.

The chain uses TRBV7-3 and TRBJ1-3, with 7 bases matching TRBD1. This CDR3 is 15 amino acids long. The J segment lost 0 bases and the V segment lost 2 bases, leaving 1 base of the junction unmatched. In germline, CDR1 is SGHTA, CDR2 FQGTGA. The CDR3 sequence is CASSLAGGSGNTIYF. The CDR3 region has the DNA TGTGCCAGCAGCTTAGCAGGGGGCTCTGGAAACACCATATATTTT.

This clone was detected once. The chain is built from TRBV27 and TRBJ1-1, with 9 nucleotides matching TRBD1. J was trimmed by 1 base and V by 7 bases; bases with no gene match: 19. Looked up from germline, CDR1 is MNHEY and CDR2 is SMNVEV (reference sequence). The CDR3 consists of 19 residues. The CDR3 here is CASTPLALGTTGGNTEAFF. CDR3 DNA: TGTGCCAGCACCCCGTTGGCCCTCGGAACGACAGGGGGGAACACTGAAGCTTTCTTT.

This chain connects TRBV10-3 to TRBJ2-7; 8 nucleotides match TRBD1. Per the germline V gene, CDR1 is ENHRY and CDR2 is SYGVKD. The CDR3 covers 14 residues. The trim removed 3 bases at V and 5 bases at J, leaving 6 bases unmatched. The CDR3 reads CAISDGQGLHEQYF. CDR3 in DNA: TGTGCCATCAGTGATGGACAGGGTCTCCACGAGCAGTACTTC.

The J gene is TRBJ1-2, the V gene TRBV28; D may be TRBD1 (6 bases). This CDR3 has 14 residues. Germline values: CDR1 MDHEN, CDR2 SYDVKM. V gave up 10 bases and J gave up 3 bases, with 18 bases separating them. CDR3 coding DNA: TGTGCCATTAATACAGGGTCCCGCGACTATGGCTACACCTTC. As protein: CAINTGSRDYGYTF.

This chain links TRBV3-1 (or the pseudogene TRBV3-2) with TRBJ2-1; D remains unclear. Germline values: CDR1 LGHDT, CDR2 YNNKEL (reference sequence). The CDR3 covers 12 residues. V was shortened by 4 bases and J by 8 bases, with 9 bases between the two germline ends. The CDR3, as DNA: TGTGCCAGCAGCCCACTTACCCATGAGCAGTTCTTC. Its translation is CASSPLTHEQFF.

The rearrangement joins TRBV5-1 to TRBJ1-6; no reliable D call. CDR1 is SGHRS and CDR2 is YFSETQ in the germline V gene. This CDR3 has 15 amino acids. Trimming shortened V by 0 bases and J by 7 bases, and 11 bases separated the two germline ends. The CDR3 is CASSLEVPGNSPLHF. CDR3 in DNA: TGCGCCAGCAGCTTGGAGGTCCCCGGGAATTCACCCCTCCACTTT.

This chain connects TRBV6-1 to TRBJ2-5, with TRBD1 matching 12 bases. The CDR3 consists of 17 residues. Germline loops: CDR1 MNHNS, CDR2 SASEGT. V trimming: 4 bases; J trimming: 6 bases; junction bases outside the gene matches: 12. Here the CDR3 reads CASSVNSGTGGKKTQYF. The CDR3 coding sequence is TGTGCCAGCAGTGTCAACTCCGGGACAGGGGGCAAGAAGACCCAGTACTTC.

This clone has just a few counts. This chain links TRBV6-6 with TRBJ1-1; the match to TRBD1 covers 8 bases. Unmatched junction bases numbered 0, after V lost 5 bases and J lost 1 base. The CDR3 contains 13 residues. Germline V lookup: CDR1 MNHNY, CDR2 SVGAGI (reference sequence). The CDR3: CASSGQGNTEAFF. The CDR3, as DNA: TGTGCCAGCAGTGGACAGGGGAACACTGAAGCTTTCTTT.

The chain carries TRBV6-5 and TRBJ2-5; 11 bases are a match to TRBD2. This CDR3 comprises 15 residues. Germline CDR1 MNHEY, CDR2 SVGAGI. Germline trimming cut 7 bases from V and 5 bases from J; bases unmatched to any gene: 9. The CDR3 protein is CASTSGRTYLETQYF. CDR3 coding DNA: TGTGCCAGCACTAGCGGGAGGACTTATCTCGAGACCCAGTACTTC.

The V and J genes are TRBV27 and TRBJ2-1; D perhaps matches TRBD2 (6 bases). The CDR3 consists of 15 residues. Germline CDR1 reads MNHEY; CDR2 reads SMNVEV (reference sequence). V dropped 3 bases and J dropped 5 bases, with 14 bases sitting between them. Here the CDR3 DNA reads TGTGCCAGCAGTTTTGGGGGGACGTCGGACAATGAGCAGTTCTTC. This codes for CASSFGGTSDNEQFF.

The V call is TRBV5-4, the J call TRBJ1-2; TRBD1 aligns across 8 bases. The ends lost 4 bases at V and 7 bases at J; junction bases unmatched: 6. Germline-derived CDR1 and CDR2 are SGHNT and YYREEE (reference sequence). The CDR3 is 13 residues long. DNA for the CDR3: TGTGCCAGCAGCCGCGGACAGGGCCTTGGCTACACCTTC. Translating gives CASSRGQGLGYTF.

The chain uses TRBV19 and TRBJ2-3; 10 bases fit TRBD2. Unmatched junction bases numbered 12, after V lost 5 bases and J lost 7 bases. Germline V lookup: CDR1 LNHDA, CDR2 SQIVND (reference sequence). The CDR3 runs 16 residues. CDR3 sequence (DNA): TGTGCCAGTAGTGTCTCCTCAGCGGGAGGGCCTAATACGCAGTATTTT. Its protein product is CASSVSSAGGPNTQYF.

This rearrangement joins TRBV5-1 to TRBJ1-1; 9 bases agree with TRBD1. The CDR3 loop spans 13 amino acids. From germline, CDR1 is SGHRS and CDR2 YFSETQ. V dropped 2 bases and J dropped 10; count of bases not matched to a gene: 6. CDR3 in DNA: TGCGCCAGCAGCTTCGACAGGGGGAGTGTAGCTTTCTTT. Encoded protein: CASSFDRGSVAFF. The full variable domain, in which reference TRBV5-1 and TRBJ1-1 provide the parts outside the CDR3, is KAGVTQTPRYLIKTRGQQVTLSCSPISGHRSVSWYQQTPGQGLQFLFEYFSETQRNKGNFPGRFSGRQFSNSRSEMNVSTLELGDSALYLCASSFDRGSVAFFGQGTRLTVV.

The CDR3 loop reads CASSLGQSNQPQHF. The CDR3 DNA reads TGTGCCAGCAGTCTTGGACAAAGCAATCAGCCCCAGCATTTT. This rearrangement joins TRBV6-5 to TRBJ1-5, with TRBD1 as a possible D gene (5 bases). From germline, CDR1 is MNHEY and CDR2 SVGAGI. This CDR3 is 14 amino acids long. V lost 5 bases and J lost 1, with 9 bases in between.

The J gene is TRBJ2-4, the V gene TRBV27, with TRBD2 matching 13 bases. The CDR3 extends over 17 amino acids. The germline V gene has CDR1 MNHEY and CDR2 SMNVEV (reference sequence). The V gene end was trimmed by 5 bases and the J gene end by 0 bases; junction bases not matched to a gene: 4. The DNA of the CDR3 is TGTGCCAGCAGTGGACTAGCGGGGGCGACAGCCAAAAACATTCAGTACTTC. Protein sequence: CASSGLAGATAKNIQYF.

The chain's CDR3 is CSVLSDFYGYTF. CDR3 coding DNA: TGCAGCGTTTTGAGTGATTTCTATGGCTACACCTTC. This chain uses TRBV29-1 with TRBJ1-2; D is unclear. The germline gives CDR1 SQVTM, CDR2 ANQGSEA. The V end lost 5 bases, the J end lost 4 bases, and 11 bases lay between the germline ends. The CDR3 covers 12 residues.

The chain links TRBV6-4 to TRBJ2-5; tentatively, D is TRBD1 (5 bases). Trimming pared 8 bases from V and 4 bases from J, leaving 20 bases between. Germline V gene lookup returns CDR1 MRHNA and CDR2 SNTAGT. The CDR3 runs 15 residues. CDR3 nucleotide sequence: TGTGCCAGCCGCTTGTGGGGCCCAAAACGAGAGACCCAGTACTTC. The encoded protein is CASRLWGPKRETQYF.

The chain is built from TRBV5-4 and TRBJ2-1, with a possible D match to TRBD2 (5 bases). The germline V gene encodes CDR1 SGHNT and CDR2 YYREEE (reference sequence). The germline V and J ends were trimmed by 0 bases and 2 bases, with 9 bases remaining between them. CDR3 size: 15 residues. CDR3 DNA sequence: TGTGCCAGCAGCTTGGAGGCGGGCCCCTACAATGAGCAGTTCTTC. It is translated as CASSLEAGPYNEQFF. Full variable domain (rest looked up from reference TRBV5-4 and TRBJ2-1): ETGVTQSPTHLIKTRGQQVTLRCSSQSGHNTVSWYQQALGQGPQFIFQYYREEENGRGNFPPRFSGLQFPNYSSELNVNALELDDSALYLCASSLEAGPYNEQFFGPGTRLTVL.

The CDR3 coding sequence is TGTGCCAGTAGCATGGGACAGAGCGAGCTGGGCTACGAGCAGTACTTC. Translating it yields CASSMGQSELGYEQYF. V is TRBV19 and J is TRBJ2-7, with 7 bases lining up with TRBD1. Germline values: CDR1 LNHDA, CDR2 SQIVND (reference sequence). V shed 6 bases and J 3 bases; nucleotides not matched to a gene: 14. The CDR3 totals 16 residues.

This clone was detected only once. The chain couples TRBV3-1 (or the pseudogene TRBV3-2) to TRBJ2-1; 9 bases align to TRBD2. V shed 3 bases, J shed 7 bases, and the junction held 7 bases outside the gene matches. The CDR3 spans 15 residues. CDR1 and CDR2 from the germline V gene are LGHDT and YNNKEL (reference sequence). The CDR3 sequence is CASSQASGVPNEQFF. The CDR3 coding sequence is TGTGCCAGCAGCCAGGCTAGCGGGGTCCCGAATGAGCAGTTCTTC.

The chain has TRBV5-1 and TRBJ2-3, with 15 nucleotides matching TRBD2. Looked up from germline, CDR1 is SGHRS and CDR2 is YFSETQ. Unmatched junction bases numbered 5, after V lost 2 bases and J lost 4 bases. The CDR3 has 17 amino acids. The CDR3 sequence: CASSLGLAGGTPDTQYF. The CDR3 DNA sequence: TGCGCCAGCAGCTTAGGACTAGCGGGGGGGACCCCAGATACGCAGTATTTT. Full variable domain (missing parts from reference TRBV5-1 and TRBJ2-3): KAGVTQTPRYLIKTRGQQVTLSCSPISGHRSVSWYQQTPGQGLQFLFEYFSETQRNKGNFPGRFSGRQFSNSRSEMNVSTLELGDSALYLCASSLGLAGGTPDTQYFGPGTRLTVL.

This chain links TRBV19 with TRBJ2-7, with D possibly matching TRBD2 (5 bases). The length of the CDR3 is 14 residues. In germline, CDR1 is LNHDA, CDR2 SQIVND (reference sequence). V was pared by 3 bases and J by 2 bases, with 11 bases between. The CDR3 sequence: CASSMSRGPYEQYF. The CDR3 nucleotides read TGTGCCAGTAGTATGTCCCGGGGTCCCTACGAGCAGTACTTC.

This clone was detected once. The chain uses TRBV5-5 and TRBJ1-5; the match to TRBD1 covers 9 bases. CDR1 is SGHKS, CDR2 YYEKEE, per germline (reference sequence). The V segment lost 4 bases and the J segment 6 bases; nucleotides outside the gene matches: 5. The CDR3 is made up of 14 amino acids. CDR3 amino acids: CASSLQGAGQPQHF. CDR3 nucleotides: TGTGCCAGCAGCCTACAGGGGGCGGGTCAGCCCCAGCATTTT.

The CDR3 sequence: CASSFARGTDTQYF. The DNA for the CDR3 is TGTGCCAGCAGCTTTGCCAGGGGCACAGATACGCAGTATTTT. The V and J genes are TRBV7-9 and TRBJ2-3; TRBD1 is a possible D gene (5 bases). The CDR3 contains 14 residues. Trimming shortened V by 3 bases and J by 1 base, and 8 bases separated the two germline ends. Germline CDR1 reads SEHNR; CDR2 reads FQNEAQ (reference sequence).